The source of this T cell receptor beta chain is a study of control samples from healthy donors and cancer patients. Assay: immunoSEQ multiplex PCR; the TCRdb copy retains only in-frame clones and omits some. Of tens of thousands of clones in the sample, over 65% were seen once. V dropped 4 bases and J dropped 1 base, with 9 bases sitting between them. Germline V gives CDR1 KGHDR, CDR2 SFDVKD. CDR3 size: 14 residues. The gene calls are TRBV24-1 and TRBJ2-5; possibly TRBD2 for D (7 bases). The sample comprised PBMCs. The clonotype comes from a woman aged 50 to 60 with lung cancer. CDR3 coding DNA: TGTGCCACCAGTGAGCGGGGGCCCCAAGAGACCCAGTACTTC. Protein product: CATSERGPQETQYF.